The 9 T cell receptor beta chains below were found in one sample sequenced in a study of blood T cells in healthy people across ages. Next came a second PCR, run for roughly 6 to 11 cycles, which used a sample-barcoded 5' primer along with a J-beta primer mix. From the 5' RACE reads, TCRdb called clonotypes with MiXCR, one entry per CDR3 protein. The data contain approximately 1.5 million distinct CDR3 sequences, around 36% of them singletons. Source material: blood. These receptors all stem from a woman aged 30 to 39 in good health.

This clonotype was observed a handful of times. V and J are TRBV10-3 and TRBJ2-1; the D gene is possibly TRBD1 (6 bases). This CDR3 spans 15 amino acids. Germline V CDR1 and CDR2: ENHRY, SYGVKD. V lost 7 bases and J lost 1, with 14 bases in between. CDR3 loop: CAIKEAQGSYNEQFF. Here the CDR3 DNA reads TGTGCCATCAAGGAGGCTCAGGGGTCCTACAATGAGCAGTTCTTC.

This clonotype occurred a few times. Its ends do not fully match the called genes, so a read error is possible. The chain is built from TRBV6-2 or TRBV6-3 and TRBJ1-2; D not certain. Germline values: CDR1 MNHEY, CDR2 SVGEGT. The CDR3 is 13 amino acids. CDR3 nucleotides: TGTGCCAGCAGTTACGGTGGTAACAATGGCTACACCTTC. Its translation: CASSYGGNNGYTF.

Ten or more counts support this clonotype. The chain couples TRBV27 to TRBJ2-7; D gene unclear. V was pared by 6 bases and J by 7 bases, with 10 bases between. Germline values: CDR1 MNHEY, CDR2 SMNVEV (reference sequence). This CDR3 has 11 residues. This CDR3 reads CASSPVPEQYF. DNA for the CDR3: TGTGCCAGCAGCCCCGTCCCGGAGCAGTACTTC.

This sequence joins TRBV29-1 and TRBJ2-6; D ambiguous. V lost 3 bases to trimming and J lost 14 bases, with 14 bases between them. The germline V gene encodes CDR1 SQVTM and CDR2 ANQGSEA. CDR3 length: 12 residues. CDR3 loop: CSVEAAPGLLTF. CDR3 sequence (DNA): TGCAGCGTTGAGGCAGCCCCTGGGCTCCTGACTTTC.

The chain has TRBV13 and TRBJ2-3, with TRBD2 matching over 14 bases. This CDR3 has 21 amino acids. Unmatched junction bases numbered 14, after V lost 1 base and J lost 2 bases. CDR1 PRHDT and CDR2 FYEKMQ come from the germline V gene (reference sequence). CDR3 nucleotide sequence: TGTGCCAGCAGCTTAGCACCCGGGACTAGCGGGGGCCCGGACTCCACAGATACGCAGTATTTT. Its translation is CASSLAPGTSGGPDSTDTQYF.

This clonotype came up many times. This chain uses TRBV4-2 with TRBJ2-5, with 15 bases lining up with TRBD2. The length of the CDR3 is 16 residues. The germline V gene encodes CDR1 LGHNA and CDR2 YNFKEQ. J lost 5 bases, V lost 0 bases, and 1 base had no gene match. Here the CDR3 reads CASSQEGLAGGETQYF. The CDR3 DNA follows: TGTGCCAGCAGCCAAGAAGGACTAGCGGGGGGGGAGACCCAGTACTTC.

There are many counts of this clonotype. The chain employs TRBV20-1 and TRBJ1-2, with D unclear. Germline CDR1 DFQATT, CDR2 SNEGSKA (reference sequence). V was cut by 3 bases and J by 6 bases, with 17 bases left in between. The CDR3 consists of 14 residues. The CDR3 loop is CSARTGNIRDGYTF. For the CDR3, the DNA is TGCAGTGCTAGGACGGGAAACATAAGGGATGGCTACACCTTC.

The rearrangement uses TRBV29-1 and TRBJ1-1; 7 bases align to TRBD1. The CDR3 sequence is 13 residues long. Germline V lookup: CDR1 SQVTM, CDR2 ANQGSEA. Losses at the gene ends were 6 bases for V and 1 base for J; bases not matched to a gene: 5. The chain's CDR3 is CSVPDRANTEAFF. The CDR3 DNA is TGCAGCGTACCCGACAGGGCGAACACTGAAGCTTTCTTT.

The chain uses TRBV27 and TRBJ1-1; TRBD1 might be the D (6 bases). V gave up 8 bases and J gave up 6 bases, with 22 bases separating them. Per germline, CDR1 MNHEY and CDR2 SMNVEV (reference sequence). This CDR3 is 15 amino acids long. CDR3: CASGHLKQGNAEAFF. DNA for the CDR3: TGTGCCAGCGGACACTTGAAACAGGGTAACGCTGAAGCTTTCTTT.